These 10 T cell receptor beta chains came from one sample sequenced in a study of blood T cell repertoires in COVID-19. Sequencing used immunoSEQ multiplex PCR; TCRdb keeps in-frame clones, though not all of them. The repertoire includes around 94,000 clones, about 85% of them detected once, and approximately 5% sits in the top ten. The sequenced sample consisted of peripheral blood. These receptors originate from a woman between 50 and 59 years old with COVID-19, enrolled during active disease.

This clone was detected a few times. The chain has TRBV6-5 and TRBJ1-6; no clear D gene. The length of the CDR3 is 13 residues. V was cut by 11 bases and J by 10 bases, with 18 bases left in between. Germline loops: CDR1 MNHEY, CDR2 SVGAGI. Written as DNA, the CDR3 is TGTGCCTGTTCGTTGAGTCACGGGTCACCCCTCCACTTT. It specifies CACSLSHGSPLHF.

For the CDR3, the DNA is TGTGCCAGCAGCCAAGAAGGACACAGCTATGGCTACACCTTC. It specifies CASSQEGHSYGYTF. The chain is built from TRBV3-1 (or the pseudogene TRBV3-2) and TRBJ1-2, with a possible D match to TRBD1 (5 bases). The germline gives CDR1 LGHDT, CDR2 YNNKEL (reference sequence). The CDR3 sequence is 14 residues long. V was pared by 0 bases and J by 4 bases, with 9 bases between.

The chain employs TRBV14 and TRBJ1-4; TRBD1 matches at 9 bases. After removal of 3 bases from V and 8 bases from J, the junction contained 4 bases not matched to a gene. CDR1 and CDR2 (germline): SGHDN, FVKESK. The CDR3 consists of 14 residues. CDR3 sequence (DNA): TGTGCCAGCAGCCATGGGGACAGGGAGGAAAAACTGTTTTTT. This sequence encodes CASSHGDREEKLFF.

CDR3 DNA sequence: TGTGCCAGCAGCTTCGTCAGAGGGCCCTCCTACGAGCAGTACTTC. Protein sequence: CASSFVRGPSYEQYF. The chain couples TRBV7-2 to TRBJ2-7; possibly TRBD2 for D (5 bases). CDR3 length equals 15 residues. Trimming took off 3 bases at V and 0 bases at J, with 12 bases between the two ends. Germline V CDR1 and CDR2: SGHTA, FQGNSA.

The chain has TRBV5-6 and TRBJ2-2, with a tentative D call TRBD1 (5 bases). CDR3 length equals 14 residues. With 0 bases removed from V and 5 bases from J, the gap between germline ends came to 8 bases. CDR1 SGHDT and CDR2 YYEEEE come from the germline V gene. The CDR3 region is CASSLDRRTGELFF. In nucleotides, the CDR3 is TGTGCCAGCAGCTTGGACAGGAGAACCGGGGAGCTGTTTTTT. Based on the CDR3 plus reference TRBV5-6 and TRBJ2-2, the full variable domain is DAGVTQSPTHLIKTRGQQVTLRCSPKSGHDTVSWYQQALGQGPQFIFQYYEEEERQRGNFPDRFSGHQFPNYSSELNVNALLLGDSALYLCASSLDRRTGELFFGEGSRLTVL.

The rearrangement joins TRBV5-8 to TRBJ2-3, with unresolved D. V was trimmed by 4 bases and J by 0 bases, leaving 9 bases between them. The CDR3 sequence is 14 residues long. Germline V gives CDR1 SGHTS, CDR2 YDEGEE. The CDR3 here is CASSPHPSTDTQYF. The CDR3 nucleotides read TGTGCCAGCAGCCCACACCCTAGCACAGATACGCAGTATTTT.

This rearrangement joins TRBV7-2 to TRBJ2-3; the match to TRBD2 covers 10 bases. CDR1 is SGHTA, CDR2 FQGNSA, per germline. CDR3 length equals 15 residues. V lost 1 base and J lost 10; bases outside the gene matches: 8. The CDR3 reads CASSLGVSGGTAQYF. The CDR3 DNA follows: TGTGCCAGCAGCTTAGGGGTTAGCGGGGGGACGGCGCAGTATTTT.

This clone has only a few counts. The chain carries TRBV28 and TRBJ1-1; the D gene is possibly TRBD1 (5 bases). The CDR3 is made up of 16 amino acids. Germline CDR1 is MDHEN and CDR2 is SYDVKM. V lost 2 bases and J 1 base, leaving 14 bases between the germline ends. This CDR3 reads CASSLIAGQGNTEAFF. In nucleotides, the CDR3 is TGTGCCAGCAGTTTAATTGCCGGGCAGGGGAACACTGAAGCTTTCTTT.

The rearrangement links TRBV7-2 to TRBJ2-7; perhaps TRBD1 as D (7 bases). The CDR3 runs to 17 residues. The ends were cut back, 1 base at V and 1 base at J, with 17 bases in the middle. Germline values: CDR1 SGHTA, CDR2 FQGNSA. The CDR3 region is CASSLDRAGGMSYEQYF. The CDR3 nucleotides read TGTGCCAGCAGCTTAGATCGGGCAGGGGGGATGTCCTACGAGCAGTACTTC.

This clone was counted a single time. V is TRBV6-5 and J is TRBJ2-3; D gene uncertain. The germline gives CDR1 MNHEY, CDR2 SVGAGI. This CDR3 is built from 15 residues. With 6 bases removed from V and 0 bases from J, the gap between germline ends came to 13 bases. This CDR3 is CASRRLLPSTDTQYF. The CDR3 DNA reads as TGTGCCAGCAGGAGATTATTACCTAGCACAGATACGCAGTATTTT.